This TCR beta chain was sequenced for a study of blood T cell repertoires in COVID-19. The overall study: From the United States, Italy and Spain came samples of acute and convalescent COVID-19. The analysed material was cDNA or gDNA that came from T cells, B-cell-depleted T cells, or PBMCs.

Authors' data handling: The authors estimated nucleated cell counts from reference gene primer amplification. Produced via immunoSEQ multiplex PCR; TCRdb's table is partial and in-frame only. The DNA gave D and trimming, while V, J and clone size come from that table. The table includes just over 250,000 clones, around nine tenths detected once. The V gene's germline CDR1 is MNHEY and CDR2 SVGAGI. With V trimmed by 4 bases and J by 3 bases, 9 bases remained unmatched. The CDR3 is made up of 16 amino acids. The genes are TRBV6-5 and TRBJ1-2, with TRBD1 matching 9 bases. The sequenced sample consisted of peripheral blood. This TCR derives from a middle-aged man who had recovered from COVID-19. The CDR3 spells CASSSVPGQGYYGYTF. CDR3 coding DNA: TGTGCCAGCAGTTCCGTCCCGGGACAGGGATACTATGGCTACACCTTC.